This entry lists 9 T cell receptor beta chains sequenced from one sample in a study of OX40 agonist ivuxolimab in advanced cancers. Profiling relied on immunoSEQ multiplex PCR, and the TCRdb table lists in-frame clones only, not all of them. The table has around 60,000 clones, around 90% seen once. Sequencing was performed on CD4+ or CD8+ T cells sorted from blood, taken in a trial of the OX40 agonist ivuxolimab. These receptors were collected from an adult with an advanced solid tumor such as melanoma, head and neck, liver or kidney cancer.

The chain combines TRBV2 with TRBJ2-1; 10 nucleotides agree with TRBD1. Per the germline V gene, CDR1 is SNHLY and CDR2 is FYNNEI. V lost 8 bases and J lost 3; bases outside the gene matches: 7. This CDR3 has 15 amino acids. The CDR3 is CASSGTGENYNEQFF. The CDR3 region has the DNA TGTGCCAGCTCCGGGACAGGGGAGAACTACAATGAGCAGTTCTTC. Full variable domain (remainder filled in from reference TRBV2 and TRBJ2-1): EPEVTQTPSHQVTQMGQEVILRCVPISNHLYFYWYRQILGQKVEFLVSFYNNEISEKSEIFDDQFSVERPDGSNFTLKIRSTKLEDSAMYFCASSGTGENYNEQFFGPGTRLTVL.

The J gene is TRBJ2-7, the V gene TRBV19; TRBD1 matches at 8 bases. V lost 6 bases, J lost 3 bases, and 7 bases stayed unmatched. The germline V gene has CDR1 LNHDA and CDR2 SQIVND (reference sequence). CDR3 length: 14 residues. In DNA, the CDR3 is TGTGCCAGTAGCTCGACCGGGACAGGCTACGAGCAGTACTTC. This sequence encodes CASSSTGTGYEQYF. Full variable domain (missing parts from reference TRBV19 and TRBJ2-7): DGGITQSPKYLFRKEGQNVTLSCEQNLNHDAMYWYRQDPGQGLRLIYYSQIVNDFQKGDIAEGYSVSREKKESFPLTVTSAQKNPTAFYLCASSSTGTGYEQYFGPGTRLTVT.

This rearrangement joins TRBV2 to TRBJ2-3; D not resolved. Trimming took 5 bases from V and 2 from J, leaving 20 bases between them. This CDR3 has 17 residues. Germline CDR1 SNHLY, CDR2 FYNNEI. The CDR3, as DNA: TGTGCCAGCAGTTATCAGCCTGTCACGCTAGACACAGATACGCAGTATTTT. Its translation: CASSYQPVTLDTDTQYF.

This clone came up a few times. This chain joins TRBV19 and TRBJ1-5; D ambiguous. Between the trimmed V and J ends, which lost 6 bases and 6 bases, there was a span of 12 bases. The CDR3 sequence is 13 residues long. Germline CDR1 and CDR2: LNHDA and SQIVND (reference sequence). This chain's CDR3 is CASSMAKGQPQHF. In DNA form, the CDR3 reads TGTGCCAGTAGCATGGCCAAGGGTCAGCCCCAGCATTTT.

This chain connects TRBV19 to TRBJ1-2; no definite D call. Germline CDR1 is LNHDA and CDR2 is SQIVND (reference sequence). The CDR3 totals 14 residues. Trimming stripped 8 bases from V and 4 bases from J, with 17 bases between. CDR3 DNA: TGTGCCAGTTCGGCGATTTCCCGGAGCTATGGCTACACCTTC. Amino acid sequence: CASSAISRSYGYTF.

The J gene is TRBJ1-1, the V gene TRBV28; D remains ambiguous. The CDR3 is made up of 17 amino acids. Germline CDR1 and CDR2: MDHEN and SYDVKM. The V end was cut by 2 bases, the J end by 1 base, with 17 bases between. This chain's CDR3 is CASSLNPNSQRNTEAFF. DNA for the CDR3: TGTGCCAGCAGTTTAAATCCGAATTCACAGCGGAACACTGAAGCTTTCTTT.

The rearrangement links TRBV14 to TRBJ2-3; TRBD1 agrees at 10 bases. Germline loops: CDR1 SGHDN, CDR2 FVKESK. This CDR3 has 17 residues. J was trimmed by 4 bases and V by 3 bases; bases with no gene match: 10. The CDR3 sequence: CASSQLAGTGAPDTQYF. The CDR3 DNA sequence: TGTGCCAGCAGCCAGCTGGCCGGGACAGGGGCCCCAGATACGCAGTATTTT. Looking up the rest from reference TRBV14 and TRBJ2-3 gives the full variable domain: EAGVTQFPSHSVIEKGQTVTLRCDPISGHDNLYWYRRVMGKEIKFLLHFVKESKQDESGMPNNRFLAERTGGTYSTLKVQPAELEDSGVYFCASSQLAGTGAPDTQYFGPGTRLTVL.

The chain carries TRBV7-9 and TRBJ1-1; D unresolved. This CDR3 comprises 15 residues. V lost 5 bases and J lost 2, with 15 bases in between. Germline loops: CDR1 SEHNR, CDR2 FQNEAQ (reference sequence). The CDR3 protein is CASSRGLFSNTEAFF. The CDR3 coding sequence is TGTGCCAGCAGCCGCGGACTTTTTTCCAACACTGAAGCTTTCTTT.

The V and J genes are TRBV7-9 and TRBJ2-1, with 12 positions matching TRBD2. The CDR3 contains 16 residues. Germline V gene sequence: CDR1 SEHNR, CDR2 FQNEAQ (reference sequence). J lost 8 bases, V lost 1 base, and 6 bases had no gene match. CDR3 sequence: CASSLVTSGSLYEQFF. The CDR3 coding sequence is TGTGCCAGCAGCTTAGTGACTAGCGGGAGCCTATATGAGCAGTTCTTC.